This record covers a single TCR beta chain. The data are from a study of T cell responses to AZD1222 COVID-19 vaccine. Per germline, CDR1 SGHRS and CDR2 YFSETQ. Trimming cost V 4 bases and J 7 bases, with 16 bases left between them. This CDR3 is 14 amino acids long. Clones were sequenced by immunoSEQ multiplex PCR, and TCRdb holds only the in-frame ones, with some missing. The sample contains around 50,000 clones, about 81% of which appear only once. The V call is TRBV5-1, the J call TRBJ2-3; D perhaps matches TRBD2 (6 bases). The input for sequencing was peripheral blood, taken on day 0 of AZD1222 vaccination. This TCR derives from an adult in good health. CDR3 region: CASSRRDWENTQYF. DNA for the CDR3: TGCGCCAGCAGCCGAAGGGACTGGGAAAATACGCAGTATTTT.